These 3 T cell receptor beta chains were sequenced from one sample in a study of CD8+ T cells in alopecia areata. The treatment is: oral pan-JAK inhibitor, 5-10 mg twice daily. Extracted RNA was reverse transcribed, and the resulting cDNA served as sequencing template. This table comes from immunoSEQ multiplex PCR, and its TCRdb copy is limited to in-frame clones, with some not included. This sample has around 150,000 clones, with just over 65% found just once. This specimen consisted of CD4+ T cells sorted from blood, obtained at week 4, from a patient treated with tofacitinib. The receptor set was obtained from a human donor with alopecia areata.

The chain combines TRBV30 with TRBJ1-5, with D uncertain. Trimming shortened V by 1 base and J by 0 bases, and 4 bases separated the two germline ends. The CDR3 is 13 amino acids. CDR1 and CDR2 (germline): GTSNPN, SVGIG (reference sequence). This CDR3 is CAWSGDSNQPQHF. In DNA form, the CDR3 reads TGTGCCTGGAGTGGGGATAGCAATCAGCCCCAGCATTTT.

The chain uses TRBV30 and TRBJ2-7, with D perhaps matching TRBD2 (6 bases). The CDR3 length is 15 residues. CDR1 is GTSNPN and CDR2 is SVGIG in the germline V gene (reference sequence). The V end was cut by 0 bases, the J end by 2 bases, with 14 bases between. The DNA for the CDR3 is TGTGCCTGGAGTGTTGTGGGGGGACTGACCTACGAGCAGTACTTC. Amino acid sequence: CAWSVVGGLTYEQYF.

Regarding this clone: The germline gene is not matched at one end of the junction; a read error may be the cause. This chain connects TRBV30 to TRBJ1-4; D ambiguous. The CDR3 covers 12 residues. Germline CDR1 GTSNPN, CDR2 SVGIG (reference sequence). DNA of the CDR3: TGTGCCTGGAGTGGGGGTAATGAAGAACTGTTTTTT. Residues: CAWSGGNEELFF.